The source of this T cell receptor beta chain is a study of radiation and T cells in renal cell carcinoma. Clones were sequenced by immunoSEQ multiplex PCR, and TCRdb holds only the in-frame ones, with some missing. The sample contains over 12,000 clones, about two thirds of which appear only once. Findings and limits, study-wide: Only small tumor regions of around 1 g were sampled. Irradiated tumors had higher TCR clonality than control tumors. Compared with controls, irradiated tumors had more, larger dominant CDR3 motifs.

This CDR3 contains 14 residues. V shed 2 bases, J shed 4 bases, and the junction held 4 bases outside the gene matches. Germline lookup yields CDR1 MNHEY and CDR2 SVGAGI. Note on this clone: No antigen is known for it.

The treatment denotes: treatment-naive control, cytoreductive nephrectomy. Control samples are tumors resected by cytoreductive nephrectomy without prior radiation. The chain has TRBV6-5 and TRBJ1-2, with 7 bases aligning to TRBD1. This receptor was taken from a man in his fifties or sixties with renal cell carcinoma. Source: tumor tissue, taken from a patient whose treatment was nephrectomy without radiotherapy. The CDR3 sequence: CASSYRQGGYGYTF. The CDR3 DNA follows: TGTGCCAGCAGTTACCGACAGGGAGGCTATGGCTACACCTTC.